This T cell receptor beta chain originates from a study of T cells in women clearing cervical HPV infection listed by TCRdb under 2018. Turning to the overall study: Cases were some 26 women with histologically confirmed HPV16-related CIN3 or worse, including a couple of invasive cancers. HLA typing was available for only a few women, so HLA type could not be excluded as a confounder. An exploratory proof-of-principle case-control study, nested within the Guanacaste HPV Natural History Study in Costa Rica, was conducted to compare TCR repertoires across cervical HPV16 outcomes. A median age of approximately 30 years was observed in cases versus around 40 in controls, and no significant differences in baseline characteristics were found. Five blinded duplicates per group were added as quality controls, giving around 60 samples: approximately 50 participants and 10 replicates. The controls were around 26 women whose single incident HPV16 infection cleared within 12 months with no development of precancer or cancer. The parent cohort enrolled about 9,700 women aged 18 or older in Guanacaste, Costa Rica, in about 1993 to 1994 and followed the women for seven years. Among cases, blood sampling came a median of roughly 150 days after lesion detection, with an interquartile range of about 85 to 200 days. Cases and controls were matched on year of sample collection and on age within five years. Blood from cases was collected at the visit where the lesion was first found, while blood from controls was collected once the infection could no longer be detected. The investigation overall reported the following: T-cell numbers per sample were unknown, so richness differences could reflect varying T-cell content rather than repertoire biology. TCR repertoire richness was significantly higher in CIN3+ cases than in controls across sequencing depths, while evenness did not differ. Random forest classifiers that combined richness and V gene abundances separated cases from controls with an estimated AUC of 0.83. Because of the cross-sectional design, the study could not determine whether the associations came before infection or resulted from infection, and neither effector/memory subsets nor HPV-specific T cells were isolated.

Every participant had a single incident cervical HPV16 infection, and women with prevalent HPV16 infections were excluded. Cervical HPV DNA was detected with MY09/MY11 PCR, and genotyping was done with dot-blot hybridization. Under 19 mL of heparinized blood were centrifuged, and the buffy coat was aliquoted, frozen at -30°C, then stored at -80°C. Genomic DNA was extracted from buffy coat specimens using QIAGEN kits. As to this clone: It has no known antigen specificity. Its ends do not fully match the called genes, so a read error is possible. Other nucleotide sequences in the sample specify the same CDR3.

The immunoSEQ assay used multiplex PCR to amplify TCR beta CDR3 regions from an average of about 1.1 ug of genomic DNA per sample. The assay corrected primer bias using a complete synthetic TCR repertoire to establish an amplification baseline. The amplicons were sequenced on the Illumina platform. On the authors' methods: Sequences were error-corrected by clustering with frequency ratios and a modified nearest-neighbor algorithm and were then analyzed in the immunoSEQ Analyzer with IMGT gene definitions. At each rarefaction depth, TCR richness and evenness were averaged over 20 rarefaction repeats, and samples with fewer sequences than the depth were excluded. Wilcoxon rank sum tests with FDR correction were used to compare V, D and J gene relative abundances between the groups. An intraclass correlation of about 96% for TCR richness and an average of roughly 80% across 60 to 80 gene segments were obtained from the blinded duplicates. TCRdb mirrors the immuneACCESS table, restricted to in-frame sequences. Some clones are absent from its copies; in checked studies, under half trace to an unresolved V gene, and the reason for the others is unknown. V, J and clone size are those of that table, while D and trimming were read from the DNA. The sample table records under 50,000 clones. The top ten constitute around 6.4% of the sample.

The sequenced sample was blood buffy coat. The source of this sequence is a woman between 18 and 70 years old with a cervical HPV16 infection that either progressed to CIN3+ or cleared (not recorded which).

The covered CDR3 bases are TGTGCCAGCTCACCCGGACAGAGCTCTGGAAACACA. The resulting protein is CASSPGQSSGNT. The CDR3 in full is CASSPGQSSGNTIYF. The rearranged chain carries TRBV18 and TRBJ1-3; the D segment could be TRBD1, given 6 matching bases. The CDR3 extends 3 residues past the end of the read, so its final part is completed from the germline J gene. The CDR3 has 15 amino acids, counting the end cysteine and phenylalanine. The DNA covers only part of the CDR3, 36 bases in frame from base 1. The germline V gene specifies KGHSH as CDR1 and LQKENI as CDR2.